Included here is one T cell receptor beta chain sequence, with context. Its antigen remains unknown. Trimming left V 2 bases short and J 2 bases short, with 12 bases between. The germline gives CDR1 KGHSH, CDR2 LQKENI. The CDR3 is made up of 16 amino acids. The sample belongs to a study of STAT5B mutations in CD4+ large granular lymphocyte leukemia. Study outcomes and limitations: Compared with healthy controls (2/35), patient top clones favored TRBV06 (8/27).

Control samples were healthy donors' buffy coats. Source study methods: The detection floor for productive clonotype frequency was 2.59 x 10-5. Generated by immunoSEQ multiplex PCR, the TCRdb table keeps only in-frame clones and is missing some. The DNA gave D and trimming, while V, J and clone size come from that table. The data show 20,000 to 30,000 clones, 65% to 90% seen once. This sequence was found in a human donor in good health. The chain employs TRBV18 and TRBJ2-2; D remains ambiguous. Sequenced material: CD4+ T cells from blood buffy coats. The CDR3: CASSPVSGINTGELFF. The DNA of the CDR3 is TGTGCCAGCTCACCAGTATCCGGAATTAACACCGGGGAGCTGTTTTTT.